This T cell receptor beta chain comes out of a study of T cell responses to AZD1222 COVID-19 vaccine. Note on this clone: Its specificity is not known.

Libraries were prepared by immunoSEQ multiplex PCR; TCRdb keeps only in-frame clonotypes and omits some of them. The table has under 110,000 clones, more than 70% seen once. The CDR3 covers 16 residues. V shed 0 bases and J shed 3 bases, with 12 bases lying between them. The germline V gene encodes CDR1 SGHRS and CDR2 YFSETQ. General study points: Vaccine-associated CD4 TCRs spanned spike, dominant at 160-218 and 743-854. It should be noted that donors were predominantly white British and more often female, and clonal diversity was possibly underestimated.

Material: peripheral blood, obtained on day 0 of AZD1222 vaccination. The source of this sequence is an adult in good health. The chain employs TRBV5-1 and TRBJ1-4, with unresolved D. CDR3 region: CASSLEPGGANEKLFF. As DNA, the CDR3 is TGCGCCAGCAGCTTGGAACCTGGCGGAGCTAATGAAAAACTGTTTTTT.